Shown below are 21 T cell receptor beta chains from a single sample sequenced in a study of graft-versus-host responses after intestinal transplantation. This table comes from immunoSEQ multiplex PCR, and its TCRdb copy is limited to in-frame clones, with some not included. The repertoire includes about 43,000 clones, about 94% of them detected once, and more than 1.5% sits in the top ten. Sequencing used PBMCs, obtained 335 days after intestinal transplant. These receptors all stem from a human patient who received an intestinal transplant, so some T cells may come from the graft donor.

The CDR3 nucleotides are TGTGCCAGCAGCCCTGGCGGGAGACTAGCGGGGACCGGGGAGCTGTTTTTT. Residues: CASSPGGRLAGTGELFF. The rearrangement links TRBV5-4 to TRBJ2-2, with 11 bases aligning to TRBD2. The junction had 10 bases not matched to a gene; V was cut back by 4 bases and J by 5 bases. CDR1 SGHNT and CDR2 YYREEE come from the germline V gene (reference sequence). The CDR3 has 17 amino acids.

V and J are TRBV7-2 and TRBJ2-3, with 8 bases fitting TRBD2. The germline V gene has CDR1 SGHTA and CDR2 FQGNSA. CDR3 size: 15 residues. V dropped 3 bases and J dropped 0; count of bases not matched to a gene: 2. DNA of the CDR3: TGTGCCAGCAGCTTTAGCGGGACTAGCACAGATACGCAGTATTTT. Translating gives CASSFSGTSTDTQYF.

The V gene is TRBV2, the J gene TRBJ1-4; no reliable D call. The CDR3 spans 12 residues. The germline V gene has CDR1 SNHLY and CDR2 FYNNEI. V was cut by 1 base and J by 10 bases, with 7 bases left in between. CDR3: CASSEGVGKLFF. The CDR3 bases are TGTGCCAGCAGTGAAGGAGTGGGAAAACTGTTTTTT.

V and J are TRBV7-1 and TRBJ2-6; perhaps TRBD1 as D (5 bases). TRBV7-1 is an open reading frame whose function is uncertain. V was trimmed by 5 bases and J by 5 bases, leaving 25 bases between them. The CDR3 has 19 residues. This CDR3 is CASSPATHEGQSRANVLTF. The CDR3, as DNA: TGTGCCAGCAGCCCGGCCACTCACGAAGGACAAAGTCGGGCCAACGTCCTGACTTTC.

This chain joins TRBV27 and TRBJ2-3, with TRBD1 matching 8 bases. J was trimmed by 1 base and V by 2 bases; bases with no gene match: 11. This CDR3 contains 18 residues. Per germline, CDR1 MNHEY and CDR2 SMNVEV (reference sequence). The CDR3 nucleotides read TGTGCCAGCAGTTTAACACGACAGGGGCGGCGGGGCACAGATACGCAGTATTTT. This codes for CASSLTRQGRRGTDTQYF.

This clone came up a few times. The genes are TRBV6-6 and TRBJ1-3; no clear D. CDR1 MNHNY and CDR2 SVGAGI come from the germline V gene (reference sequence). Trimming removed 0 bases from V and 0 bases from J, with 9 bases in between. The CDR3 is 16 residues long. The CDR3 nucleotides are TGTGCCAGCAGTTACTCGTTCCAGATCTCTGGAAACACCATATATTTT. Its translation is CASSYSFQISGNTIYF.

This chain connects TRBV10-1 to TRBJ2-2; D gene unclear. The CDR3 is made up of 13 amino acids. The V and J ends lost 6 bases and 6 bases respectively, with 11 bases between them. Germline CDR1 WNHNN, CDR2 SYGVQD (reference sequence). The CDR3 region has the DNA TGCGCCAGCAGCAGCGTGATGGCCGGGGAGCTGTTTTTT. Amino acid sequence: CASSSVMAGELFF.

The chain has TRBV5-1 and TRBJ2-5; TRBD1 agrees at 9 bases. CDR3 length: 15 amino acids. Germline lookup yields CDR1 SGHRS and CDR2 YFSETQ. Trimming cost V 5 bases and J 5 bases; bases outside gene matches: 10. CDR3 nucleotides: TGCGCCAGCAGAATCCGGGGACAGGGCTTGGAGACCCAGTACTTC. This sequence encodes CASRIRGQGLETQYF.

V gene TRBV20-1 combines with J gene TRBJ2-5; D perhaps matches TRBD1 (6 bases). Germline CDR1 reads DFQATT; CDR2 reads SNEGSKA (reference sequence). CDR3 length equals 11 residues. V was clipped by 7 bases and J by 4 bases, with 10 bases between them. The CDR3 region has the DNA TGCAGTGTTTCGGACAGAGAGACCCAGTACTTC. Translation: CSVSDRETQYF.

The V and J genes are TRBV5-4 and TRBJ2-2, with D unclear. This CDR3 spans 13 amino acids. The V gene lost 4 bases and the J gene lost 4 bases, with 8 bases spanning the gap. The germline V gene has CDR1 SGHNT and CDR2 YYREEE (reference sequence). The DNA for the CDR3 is TGTGCCAGCAGCCAGACTCTCACCGGGGAGCTGTTTTTT. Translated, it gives CASSQTLTGELFF.

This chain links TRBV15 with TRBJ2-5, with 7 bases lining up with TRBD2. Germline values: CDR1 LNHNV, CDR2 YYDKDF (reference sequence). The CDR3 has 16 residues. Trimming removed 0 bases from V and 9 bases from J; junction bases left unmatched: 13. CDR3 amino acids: CATSRDRDPARGAQYF. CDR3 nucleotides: TGTGCCACCAGCAGAGACCGGGACCCAGCACGGGGGGCCCAGTACTTC.

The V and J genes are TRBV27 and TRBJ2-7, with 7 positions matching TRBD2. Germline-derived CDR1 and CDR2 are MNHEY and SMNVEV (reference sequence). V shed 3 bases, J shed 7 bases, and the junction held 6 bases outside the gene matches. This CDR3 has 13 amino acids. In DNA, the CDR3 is TGTGCCAGCAGTTTTAACCAGGGAGGGGAGCAGTACTTC. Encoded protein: CASSFNQGGEQYF.

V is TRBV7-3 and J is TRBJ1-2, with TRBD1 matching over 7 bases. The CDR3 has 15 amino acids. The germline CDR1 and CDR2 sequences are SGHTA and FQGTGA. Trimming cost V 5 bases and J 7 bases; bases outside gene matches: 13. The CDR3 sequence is CASSRAGTDTAGYTF. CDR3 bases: TGTGCCAGCAGCAGAGCCGGGACAGATACGGCTGGCTACACCTTC.

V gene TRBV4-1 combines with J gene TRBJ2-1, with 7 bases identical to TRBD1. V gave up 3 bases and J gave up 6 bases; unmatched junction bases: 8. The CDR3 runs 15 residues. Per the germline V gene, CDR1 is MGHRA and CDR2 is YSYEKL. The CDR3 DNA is TGCGCCAGCAGCCAGCAGGGGGAAGTTGTCAATGAGCAGTTCTTC. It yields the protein CASSQQGEVVNEQFF.

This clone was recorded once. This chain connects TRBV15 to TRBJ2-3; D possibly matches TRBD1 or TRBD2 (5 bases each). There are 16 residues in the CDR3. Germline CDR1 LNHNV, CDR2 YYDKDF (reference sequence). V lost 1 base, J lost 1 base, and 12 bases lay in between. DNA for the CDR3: TGTGCCACCAGCAGAGGGGGGTCCCGCCGCACAGATACGCAGTATTTT. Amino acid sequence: CATSRGGSRRTDTQYF.

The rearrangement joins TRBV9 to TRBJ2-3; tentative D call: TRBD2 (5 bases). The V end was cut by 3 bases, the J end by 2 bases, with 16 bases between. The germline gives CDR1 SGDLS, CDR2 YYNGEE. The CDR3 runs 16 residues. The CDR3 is CASSAGLARNTDTQYF. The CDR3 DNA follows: TGTGCCAGCAGCGCCGGACTTGCACGGAACACAGATACGCAGTATTTT. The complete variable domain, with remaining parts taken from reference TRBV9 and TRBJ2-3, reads DSGVTQTPKHLITATGQRVTLRCSPRSGDLSVYWYQQSLDQGLQFLIQYYNGEERAKGNILERFSAQQFPDLHSELNLSSLELGDSALYFCASSAGLARNTDTQYFGPGTRLTVL.

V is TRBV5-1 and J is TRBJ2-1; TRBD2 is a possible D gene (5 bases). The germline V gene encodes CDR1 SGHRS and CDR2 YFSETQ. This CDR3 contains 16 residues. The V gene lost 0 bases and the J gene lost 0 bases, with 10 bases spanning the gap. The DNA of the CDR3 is TGCGCCAGCAGCTTGGAAACTAGAAACTCCTACAATGAGCAGTTCTTC. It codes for CASSLETRNSYNEQFF.

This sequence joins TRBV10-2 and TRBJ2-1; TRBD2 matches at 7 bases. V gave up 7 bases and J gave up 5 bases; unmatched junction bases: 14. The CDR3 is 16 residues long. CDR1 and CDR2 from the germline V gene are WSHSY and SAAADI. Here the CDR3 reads CASTGIPGLQNNEQFF. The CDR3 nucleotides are TGCGCCAGCACCGGGATCCCGGGACTACAGAACAATGAGCAGTTCTTC.

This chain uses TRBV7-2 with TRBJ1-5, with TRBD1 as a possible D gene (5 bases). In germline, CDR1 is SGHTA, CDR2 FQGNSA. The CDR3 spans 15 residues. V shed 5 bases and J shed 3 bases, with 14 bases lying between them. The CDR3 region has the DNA TGTGCCAGCAGCAGGGACGCCAGCCTCAATCAGCCCCAGCATTTT. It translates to CASSRDASLNQPQHF.

CDR3 in amino acids: CASSLYNNYGYTF. DNA of the CDR3: TGTGCCAGCAGTTTGTACAACAACTATGGCTACACCTTC. The chain uses TRBV6-5 and TRBJ1-2, with unresolved D. The CDR3 consists of 13 residues. The V end was cut by 4 bases, the J end by 2 bases, with 8 bases between. Germline loops: CDR1 MNHEY, CDR2 SVGAGI.

CDR3 protein: CASSQDNSRGVYGYTF. The DNA of the CDR3 is TGCGCCAGCAGCCAAGATAATAGCAGGGGGGTCTATGGCTACACCTTC. V and J are TRBV4-1 and TRBJ1-2; 7 bases agree with TRBD1. Germline assignment: CDR1 MGHRA and CDR2 YSYEKL. CDR3 length: 16 amino acids. With V trimmed by 0 bases and J by 4 bases, 8 bases remained unmatched.